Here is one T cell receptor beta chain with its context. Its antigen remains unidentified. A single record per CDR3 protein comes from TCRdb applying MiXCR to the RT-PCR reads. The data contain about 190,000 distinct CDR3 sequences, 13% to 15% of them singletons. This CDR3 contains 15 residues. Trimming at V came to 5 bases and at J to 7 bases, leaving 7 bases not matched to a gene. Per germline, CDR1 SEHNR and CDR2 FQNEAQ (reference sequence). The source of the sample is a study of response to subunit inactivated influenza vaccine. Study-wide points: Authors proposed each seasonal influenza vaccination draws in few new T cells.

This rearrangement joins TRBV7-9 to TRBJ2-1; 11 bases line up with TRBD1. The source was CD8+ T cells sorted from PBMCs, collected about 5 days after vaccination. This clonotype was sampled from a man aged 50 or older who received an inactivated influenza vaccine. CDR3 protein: CASSPGTGGGNEQFF. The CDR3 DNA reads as TGTGCCAGCAGCCCCGGGACAGGGGGAGGGAATGAGCAGTTCTTC.